This T cell receptor (beta chain) was retrieved from a study of graft-versus-host responses after intestinal transplantation (dated by TCRdb to the early 2020s). As for the study more broadly: Recipients received multivisceral, liver-intestinal, or isolated intestinal transplants. Rather than going through the commercial service, samples from a few later patients were sequenced in-house on an Illumina MiSeq and processed with MiXCR. All recipients received anti-thymocyte globulin induction followed by maintenance tacrolimus and steroids for around 3 years. A peak of at least 4% donor T cells among recipient peripheral blood mononuclear cells was the definition used for donor T cell macrochimerism. The cohort enrolled about two dozen intestinal transplant recipients including one retransplant, and a few patients lacking pretransplant specimens were excluded. Graft-versus-host and host-versus-graft alloreactive T cell clones were tracked in the graft, circulation and bone marrow after intestinal transplantation using bulk TCR-beta CDR3 sequencing. Alloreactive clones were identified by sequencing pre-transplant mixed lymphocyte reaction products and comparing them with unstimulated pre-transplant donor and recipient T cells. Broader findings and caveats from the paper: In patients with donor T cell macrochimerism, the allografts had high GvH to HvG T cell clonal ratios. GvH clones turned up in recipient bone marrow, with some appearing earlier in ileal mucosa or blood, a pattern consistent with an intestinal mucosal origin. Early after transplant, peak levels of circulating GvH clones were found to be associated with declines in HvG clones. The conclusions were limited by the relatively low number and heterogeneity of the intestinal transplant patients.

Library prep was done by the immunoSEQ multiplex PCR assay. For most patients, genomic DNA was isolated with the Qiagen DNeasy Blood and Tissue Kit and sent frozen to Adaptive Biotechnologies for TCR sequencing. For most patients, genomic DNA was subjected to high-throughput TCR-beta CDR3 sequencing by Adaptive Biotechnologies. Concerning the study's data processing: Adaptive's ImmunoSEQ software supplied the TCR sequencing data for around 17 patients, while MiXCR and VDJtools were used to process a few other patients. To correct CD4 versus CD8 sorting errors, sequences present in both subsets at a frequency ratio below 5:1 were removed. CDR3 nucleotide sequences shared between donor and recipient were removed because the origin of such sequences could not be assigned. To count as alloreactive, a clone needed at least 2-fold expansion over unstimulated cells and a minimum CFSE-low frequency of 0.002% (template counts) or 0.001% (read counts). A clone was considered mappable if detected in the sequenced pre-transplant spleen, lymph node, or MLR CFSE-low populations of the donor or recipient. The cumulative frequency of alloreactive clones was calculated as a percentage of all sequences, weighted by copy number. Held by TCRdb, this immuneACCESS table contains in-frame sequences only and omits some clones. Under half of the omission traces to an unresolved V gene where checked; the cause of the rest is unknown. V, J and clone size were drawn from that table, and D and trimming were deduced from the DNA. The table for this sample lists fewer than 120,000 clones; over 85% of them were counted only once. Clones ranked in the top ten supply roughly 0.5% of the sample.

A note on this clone: Its antigen specificity is not known. Per-base quality was not reported, and no clone a single base away is much larger than it.

For CDR1 and CDR2, the germline V gene (reference sequence) lists MNHEY and SMNVEV. The CDR3, cysteine through phenylalanine, is 14 amino acids long. Only CDR3 DNA is held: 42 bases, read in frame from base 1. V is shortened by 5 bases, J by 0 bases, and the region joining them spans 11 bases. In the paper's terms, the time point label means: cells obtained before transplantation from donor or recipient. CD3+CD4+ and CD3+CD8+ populations were FACS-sorted from unstimulated pre-transplant donor and recipient cells taken from spleen or lymph nodes. This TCR came from a human donor who received an intestinal transplant. The material was unstimulated CD8+ T cells sorted from spleen or lymph node cells, obtained before intestinal transplant. The V and J genes are TRBV27 and TRBJ2-7; tentative D gene TRBD1, with 6 bases matching. In nucleotides, the sequence is TGTGCCAGCAGTCCCTCAGGGGCCTCCTACGAGCAGTACTTC. Its product reads: CASSPSGASYEQYF.